Below, 2 T cell receptor beta chains from the same sample are listed, as sequenced in a study of PD-1 blockade in classical Hodgkin lymphoma. Sequenced by immunoSEQ multiplex PCR; TCRdb stores in-frame clones only, minus some. The sample has roughly 50,000 clones; roughly 89% are singletons. This sample's time point: cycle 4 day 1 (C4D1), after five to seven weeks of nivolumab. After autologous stem cell transplantation all patients relapsed, and prior brentuximab vedotin exposure differed between cohorts. The source material was peripheral blood mononuclear cells (PBMCs), sampled before the fourth cycle of nivolumab. The receptor set was obtained from a human donor with classical Hodgkin lymphoma.

The chain carries TRBV7-8 and TRBJ2-7; 12 bases are a match to TRBD2. Germline V gene data show CDR1 as SGHVS and CDR2 as FQNEAQ. Trimming took 8 bases from V and 7 from J; bases not matched to a gene: 9. The CDR3 extends over 14 amino acids. The CDR3 spells CASSLAGGPREQYF. For the CDR3, the DNA is TGTGCCAGCTCCCTAGCGGGAGGGCCGCGGGAGCAGTACTTC.

The chain links TRBV9 to TRBJ2-1; 7 bases match TRBD2. There are 18 residues in the CDR3. CDR1 is SGDLS, CDR2 YYNGEE, per germline. V shed 4 bases and J 0 bases; nucleotides not matched to a gene: 13. This chain's CDR3 is CASSLRDYPTSSYNEQFF. CDR3 nucleotides: TGTGCCAGCAGCTTAAGGGACTACCCGACAAGCTCCTACAATGAGCAGTTCTTC.